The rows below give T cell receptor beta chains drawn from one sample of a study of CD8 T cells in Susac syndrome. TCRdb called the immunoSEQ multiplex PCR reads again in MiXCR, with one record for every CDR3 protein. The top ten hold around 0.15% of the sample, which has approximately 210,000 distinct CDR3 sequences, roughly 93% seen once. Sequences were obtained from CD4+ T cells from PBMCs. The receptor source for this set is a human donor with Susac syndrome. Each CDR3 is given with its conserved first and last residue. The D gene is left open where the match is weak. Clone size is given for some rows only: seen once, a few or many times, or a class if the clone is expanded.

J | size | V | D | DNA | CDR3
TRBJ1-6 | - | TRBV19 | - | TGTGCCAGAAAGGGGCAGCCGCTATGTAATTCACCCCTCCACTTT | CARKGQPLCNSPLHF
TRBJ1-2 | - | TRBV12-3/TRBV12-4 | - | TGTGCCAGCAGTAATCACGCGCGGGGAATCGGCTACACCTTC | CASSNHARGIGYTF
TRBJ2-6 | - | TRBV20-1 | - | TGCAGTACTCCTCGCCCTGGGGCCAACGTCCTGACTTTC | CSTPRPGANVLTF
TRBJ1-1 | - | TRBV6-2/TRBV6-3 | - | TGTGCCAGCAGTTACCGTACAGGGACTGAAGCTTTCTTT | CASSYRTGTEAFF
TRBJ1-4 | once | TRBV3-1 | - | TGTGCCAGCAGCCGCCGGTCGAGTGAAAAACTGTTTTTT | CASSRRSSEKLFF
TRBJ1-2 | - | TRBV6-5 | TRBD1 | TGTGCCAGCAGCACAGGGGAGTATGGCTACACCTTC | CASSTGEYGYTF
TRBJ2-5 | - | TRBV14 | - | TGTGCCAGCAGTAGAAGGAGTACCCAAGAGACCCAGTACTTC | CASSRRSTQETQYF
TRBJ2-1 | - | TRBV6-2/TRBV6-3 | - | TGTGCCAGCCAGGGGGGACCGAACAATGAGCAGTTCTTC | CASQGGPNNEQFF
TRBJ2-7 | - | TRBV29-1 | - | TGCAGCGTTGGAGGGAGTATCTACGAGCAGTACTTC | CSVGGSIYEQYF
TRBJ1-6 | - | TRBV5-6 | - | TGTGCCAGCCGTCGGGAAGGAAATTCACCCCTCCACTTT | CASRREGNSPLHF
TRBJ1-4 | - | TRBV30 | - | TGTGCCTGGAGTGTTCTGGGGGGCAGCGGAGAAAAACTGTTTTTT | CAWSVLGGSGEKLFF
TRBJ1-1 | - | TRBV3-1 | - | TGTGCCAGCAGCCGGCGGAGGGACTCTGAAGCTTTCTTT | CASSRRRDSEAFF
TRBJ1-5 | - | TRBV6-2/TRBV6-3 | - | TGTGCCAGCAGTCACAGGGACATTAGCAATCAGCCCCAGCATTTT | CASSHRDISNQPQHF
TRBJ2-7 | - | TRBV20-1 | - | TGCAGTGCTAGAGTATTTACTAGGGGGAACTACGAGCAGTACTTC | CSARVFTRGNYEQYF
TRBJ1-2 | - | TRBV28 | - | TGTGCCAGCAGGCAAAACAGGGATCACTACACCTTC | CASRQNRDHYTF
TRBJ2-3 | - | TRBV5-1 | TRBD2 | TGCGCCAGCAGCTGGGCCCTACTAGCGGGGGAAGCAGATACGCAGTATTTT | CASSWALLAGEADTQYF
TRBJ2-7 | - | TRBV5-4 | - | TGTGCCAGCAGCTCGCCTCAGGGAGGGGGCTTTTACGAGCAGTACTTC | CASSSPQGGGFYEQYF
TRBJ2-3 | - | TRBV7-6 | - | TGTGCCAGCAGCTTAACTAGCCTGGGGGGAGCTAATACGCAGTATTTT | CASSLTSLGGANTQYF
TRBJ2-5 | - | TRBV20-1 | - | TGCAGTGCCCCCCTCCCTAGTCACGAGACCCAGTACTTC | CSAPLPSHETQYF
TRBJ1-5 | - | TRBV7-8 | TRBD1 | TGTGCCAGCAGCTTAGACCGGGACAGCTTCCATCAGCCCCAGCATTTT | CASSLDRDSFHQPQHF
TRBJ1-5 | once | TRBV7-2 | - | TGTGCCAGCAGCTTAGCGCAGGACAATCAGCCCCAGCATTTT | CASSLAQDNQPQHF
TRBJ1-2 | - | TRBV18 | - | TGTGCCAGCTCACGATCCACCGGGGCGGAGTATGGCTACACCTTC | CASSRSTGAEYGYTF
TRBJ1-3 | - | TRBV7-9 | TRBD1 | TGTGCCAGCAGCGTGACAGGGGAGAATGGCACCATATATTTT | CASSVTGENGTIYF
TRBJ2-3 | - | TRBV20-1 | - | TGCAGTGCAGATCCGGGACGACCGACCGGTACGCAGTATTTT | CSADPGRPTGTQYF
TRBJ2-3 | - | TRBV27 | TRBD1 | TGTGCCAGCAGTCACTGGACAGGGGAAAAGAGCACAGATACGCAGTATTTT | CASSHWTGEKSTDTQYF
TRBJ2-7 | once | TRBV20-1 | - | TGCAGTTTCAGGACAGATGCCTACGAGCAGTACTTC | CSFRTDAYEQYF
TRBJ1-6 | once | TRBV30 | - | TGTGCCTGGAGTGTACCCGCTGCCCCCGATTCACCCCTCCACTTT | CAWSVPAAPDSPLHF
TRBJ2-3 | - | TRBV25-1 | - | TGTGCCAGCAGTGAATATCGCCGGGACACCACAGATACGCAGTATTTT | CASSEYRRDTTDTQYF
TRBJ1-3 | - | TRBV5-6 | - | TGTGCCAGCAGCTTGGATGGACGCCCCCAGCCCTCTGGAAACACCATATATTTT | CASSLDGRPQPSGNTIYF
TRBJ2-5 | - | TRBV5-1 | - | TGCGCCAGCAGCTTAGCGGAACCTCAAGAGACCCAGTACTTC | CASSLAEPQETQYF
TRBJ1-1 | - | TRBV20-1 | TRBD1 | TGCAGTGCTCGTCGGGACAGGGATGGTGAAGCTTTCTTT | CSARRDRDGEAFF
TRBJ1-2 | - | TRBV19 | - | TGTGCCAGTAGTCCGGCGGACCCTAACTATGGCTACACCTTC | CASSPADPNYGYTF
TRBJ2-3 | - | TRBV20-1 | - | TGCAGTGCTAGTCAGGGGGGCGTGTTGAGCACAGATACGCAGTATTTT | CSASQGGVLSTDTQYF
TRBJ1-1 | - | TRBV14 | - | TGTGCCAGCAGCCAACGAGCGGGACGGATGAACACTGAAGCTTTCTTT | CASSQRAGRMNTEAFF
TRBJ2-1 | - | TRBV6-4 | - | TGTGCCAGCAGTGACTCAAGAACCGGTGGGGGCAATGAGCAGTTCTTC | CASSDSRTGGGNEQFF
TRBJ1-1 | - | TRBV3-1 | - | TGTGCCAGCAGCCAAGCCGTATGGGACCGTGGGAACACTGAAGCTTTCTTT | CASSQAVWDRGNTEAFF
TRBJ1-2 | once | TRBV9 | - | TGTGCCAGCAGCGTAGGCCGGGGATGGGATGGCTACACCTTC | CASSVGRGWDGYTF
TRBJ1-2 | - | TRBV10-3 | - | TGTGCCATCGGGGGGGGCTTAAGGCGCGCTGCCTATGGCTACACCTTC | CAIGGGLRRAAYGYTF
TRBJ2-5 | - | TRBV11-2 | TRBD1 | TGTGCCAGCAGTGTAGGGACAGGGGGCGGAGAGACCCAGTACTTC | CASSVGTGGGETQYF
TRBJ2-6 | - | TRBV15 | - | TGTGCCACCAGCAGAGACAGGGCCGGGGCCAACGTCCTGACTTTC | CATSRDRAGANVLTF
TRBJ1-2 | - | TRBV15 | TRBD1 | TGTGCCACCAGCAGACTCGACAGGGGTTGGACCTATGGCTACACCTTC | CATSRLDRGWTYGYTF
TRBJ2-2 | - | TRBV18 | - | TGTGCCAGCTCACCACCGGTGTACGGGGAGCTGTTTTTT | CASSPPVYGELFF
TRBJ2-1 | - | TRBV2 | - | TGTGCCAGCAAGACCGACCTATCCTCCTACAATGAGCAGTTCTTC | CASKTDLSSYNEQFF
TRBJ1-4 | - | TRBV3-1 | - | TGTGCCAGCAGCCAGTTTCGAAAAGGTGGTAATGAAAAACTGTTTTTT | CASSQFRKGGNEKLFF
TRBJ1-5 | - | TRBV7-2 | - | TGTGCCAGCAGCCCCAGCTATAGCAATCAGCCCCAGCATTTT | CASSPSYSNQPQHF
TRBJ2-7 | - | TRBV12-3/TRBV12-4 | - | TGTGCCAGCAGTTTAAACTACGAGCAGTACTTC | CASSLNYEQYF
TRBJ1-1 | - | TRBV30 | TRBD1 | TGTGCCTGGAGGGACAGGGGGCGCGAAGCTTTCTTT | CAWRDRGREAFF
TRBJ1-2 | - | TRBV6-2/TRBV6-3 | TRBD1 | TGTGCCAGCAGGTTTCCGGGACAGGGCCGTGAACGCGGCTACACCTTC | CASRFPGQGRERGYTF
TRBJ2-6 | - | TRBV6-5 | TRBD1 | TGTGCCAGCAGTTACAGAGGGACAGGGGGCCTCCTTGGGGCCAACGTCCTGACTTTC | CASSYRGTGGLLGANVLTF
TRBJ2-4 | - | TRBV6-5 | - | TGTGCCAGCACCCCACGGGGGCTGGACATTCAGTACTTC | CASTPRGLDIQYF
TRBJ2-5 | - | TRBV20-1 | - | TGCAGTGCTAGACTAGAGGGAGGCCAAGAGACCCAGTACTTC | CSARLEGGQETQYF
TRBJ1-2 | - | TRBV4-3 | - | TGCGCCAGCAGCCAAAGTCGAATCCTTGGGGGCTACACCTTC | CASSQSRILGGYTF